This T cell receptor (beta chain) came from a study of CD8+CD57+ T cells in acquired aplastic anemia. CDR3 size: 11 residues. Trimming removed 4 bases at V and 6 bases at J, with 1 base between. Germline V gives CDR1 SGHVS, CDR2 FQNEAQ. This clonotype was seen many times. Using genomic DNA as the template, TCR beta VDJ and CDR3 profiling was carried out. TCRdb reprocessed the reads via MiXCR and lists one record per CDR3 protein. This table has 200,000 to 250,000 distinct CDR3 sequences, around 43% appearing once. Patients chosen for sequencing had CD8+CD57+ cells that had expanded, as shown by flow cytometry.

Specimen: sorted CD4+, CD8+, or CD8+CD57+ T cells (not recorded which) from PBMCs. V is TRBV7-8 and J is TRBJ1-6; the D is unclear. The origin of this receptor is a human donor with aplastic anemia. The CDR3 here is CASSSNSPLHF. CDR3 nucleotides: TGTGCCAGCAGCTCTAATTCACCCCTCCACTTT.